This T cell receptor (beta chain) was identified during a study of T cell responses to AZD1222 COVID-19 vaccine. Clones were read by immunoSEQ multiplex PCR, and TCRdb kept only the in-frame ones, dropping some. Here the sample spans 180,000 or so clones, about 93% being singletons. Trimming cost V 4 bases and J 0 bases; bases outside gene matches: 5. CDR1 and CDR2 (germline): LNHDA, SQIVND (reference sequence). The CDR3 has 15 residues. The origin of this receptor is an adult who received the MenACWY meningococcal vaccine as a control. The chain combines TRBV19 with TRBJ2-5; 7 bases match TRBD2. The material sequenced was peripheral blood, taken 28 days after the second dose of the MenACWY control vaccine. CDR3 sequence: CASSNTGGYQETQYF. The CDR3 DNA follows: TGTGCCAGTAGTAACACCGGGGGGTACCAAGAGACCCAGTACTTC. The variable domain in full, completed from reference TRBV19 and TRBJ2-5, reads DGGITQSPKYLFRKEGQNVTLSCEQNLNHDAMYWYRQDPGQGLRLIYYSQIVNDFQKGDIAEGYSVSREKKESFPLTVTSAQKNPTAFYLCASSNTGGYQETQYFGPGTRLLVL.